This TCR beta chain came from a study of blood T cell repertoires in COVID-19. Study details: Sources were T cells, B-cell-depleted T cells, or PBMCs; the material itself was cDNA or gDNA.

Some clones are missing from TCRdb's copy, which holds only in-frame ones; the method was immunoSEQ multiplex PCR. The sample carries 200,000 to 250,000 clones, 75% to 90% recorded once. Cohort assignment relied on participant-reported clinical history. It was within 2 weeks before study entry that exposed participants met a COVID-19 case. The receptor comes from a woman in her 30s who had been exposed to COVID-19. Sample: PBMCs or T cells enriched from blood (not recorded which).

The CDR3 nucleotides are TGCAGCGTTGAAGAAACCAGCTACGAGCAGTACTTC. Translated, it gives CSVEETSYEQYF. This chain links TRBV29-1 with TRBJ2-7; D not resolved. Trimming pared 0 bases from V and 3 bases from J, leaving 6 bases between. Germline-derived CDR1 and CDR2 are SQVTM and ANQGSEA. This CDR3 is built from 12 residues.